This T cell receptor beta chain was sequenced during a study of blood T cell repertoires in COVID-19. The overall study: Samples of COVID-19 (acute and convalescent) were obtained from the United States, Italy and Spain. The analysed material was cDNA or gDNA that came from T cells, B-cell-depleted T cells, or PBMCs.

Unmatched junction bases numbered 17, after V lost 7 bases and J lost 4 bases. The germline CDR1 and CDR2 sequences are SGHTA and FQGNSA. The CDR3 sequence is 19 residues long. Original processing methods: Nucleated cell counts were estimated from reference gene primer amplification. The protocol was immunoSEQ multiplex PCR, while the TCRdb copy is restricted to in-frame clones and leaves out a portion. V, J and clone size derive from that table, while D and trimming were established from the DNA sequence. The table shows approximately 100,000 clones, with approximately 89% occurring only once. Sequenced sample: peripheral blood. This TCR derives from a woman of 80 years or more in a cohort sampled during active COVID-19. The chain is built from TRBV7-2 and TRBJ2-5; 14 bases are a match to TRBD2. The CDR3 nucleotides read TGTGCCAGCACTATCGCCTCCCGCCGAGGACTAGCGGGAGGAGAGACCCAGTACTTC. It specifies CASTIASRRGLAGGETQYF.